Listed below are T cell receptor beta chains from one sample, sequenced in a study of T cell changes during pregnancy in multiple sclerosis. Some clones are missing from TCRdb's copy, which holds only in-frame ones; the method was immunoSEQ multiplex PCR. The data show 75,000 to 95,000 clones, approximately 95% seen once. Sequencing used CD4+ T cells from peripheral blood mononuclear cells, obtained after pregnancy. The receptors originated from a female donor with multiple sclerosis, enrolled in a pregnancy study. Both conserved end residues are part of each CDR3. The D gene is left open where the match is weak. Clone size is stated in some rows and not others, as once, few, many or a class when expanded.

CDR3aa: CASRRVSGEAFF
CDR3nt: TGTGCCAGCAGGCGGGTCTCCGGAGAAGCTTTCTTT
d_gene: -
j_gene: TRBJ1-1
v_gene: TRBV28
abundance: -

CDR3aa: CASGPRVYGDEQYF
CDR3nt: TGTGCTAGTGGCCCGAGGGTCTACGGGGACGAGCAGTACTTC
d_gene: -
j_gene: TRBJ2-7
v_gene: TRBV12-5
abundance: -

CDR3aa: CASSFSEGGELFF
CDR3nt: TGTGCCAGCAGCTTTTCGGAGGGAGGGGAGCTGTTTTTT
d_gene: -
j_gene: TRBJ2-2
v_gene: TRBV11-3
abundance: -

CDR3aa: CASSFDSSYEQYF
CDR3nt: TGTGCCAGCAGCTTCGACAGCTCCTACGAGCAGTACTTC
d_gene: -
j_gene: TRBJ2-7
v_gene: TRBV5-6
abundance: -

CDR3aa: CASSLRLAGGLGEQYF
CDR3nt: TGTGCCAGCAGCCTCCGACTAGCGGGAGGGCTGGGGGAGCAGTACTTC
d_gene: TRBD2
j_gene: TRBJ2-7
v_gene: TRBV11-3
abundance: once

CDR3aa: CSARAVYEQFF
CDR3nt: TGCAGTGCTAGAGCAGTTTACGAGCAGTTCTTC
d_gene: -
j_gene: TRBJ2-1
v_gene: TRBV20-1
abundance: -

CDR3aa: CASSITVAGVSTEAFF
CDR3nt: TGTGCCAGTAGTATAACCGTTGCAGGGGTGAGCACTGAAGCTTTCTTT
d_gene: -
j_gene: TRBJ1-1
v_gene: TRBV19
abundance: -

CDR3aa: CASRDPGLAGSNEQFF
CDR3nt: TGTGCCAGCAGGGACCCGGGACTAGCGGGAAGCAATGAGCAGTTCTTC
d_gene: TRBD2
j_gene: TRBJ2-1
v_gene: TRBV28
abundance: -

CDR3aa: CASSLTDEGEQYF
CDR3nt: TGTGCCAGCAGCCTGACCGATGAGGGTGAGCAGTACTTC
d_gene: -
j_gene: TRBJ2-7
v_gene: TRBV7-2
abundance: -

CDR3aa: CASRGLGTYEQYF
CDR3nt: TGTGCCAGCAGGGGTTTGGGGACTTACGAGCAGTACTTC
d_gene: -
j_gene: TRBJ2-7
v_gene: TRBV27
abundance: -

CDR3aa: CAIWRGQGSYEQYF
CDR3nt: TGTGCCATCTGGAGGGGACAGGGATCCTACGAGCAGTACTTC
d_gene: TRBD1
j_gene: TRBJ2-7
v_gene: TRBV10-3
abundance: once

CDR3aa: CASSQGGQPYGYTF
CDR3nt: TGCGCCAGCAGCCAAGGCGGGCAGCCTTATGGCTACACCTTC
d_gene: -
j_gene: TRBJ1-2
v_gene: TRBV4-3
abundance: -

CDR3aa: CASARQGVYTEAFF
CDR3nt: TGTGCCAGCGCACGACAGGGGGTTTACACTGAAGCTTTCTTT
d_gene: TRBD1
j_gene: TRBJ1-1
v_gene: TRBV2
abundance: -

CDR3aa: CATSRRTVAGGPQGTQYF
CDR3nt: TGTGCCACCAGCAGACGTACTGTAGCGGGAGGCCCACAGGGTACGCAGTATTTT
d_gene: TRBD2
j_gene: TRBJ2-3
v_gene: TRBV15
abundance: -

CDR3aa: CASNPRGQGNTEAFF
CDR3nt: TGTGCCAGCAACCCTCGGGGACAGGGTAACACTGAAGCTTTCTTT
d_gene: TRBD1
j_gene: TRBJ1-1
v_gene: TRBV6-1
abundance: -

CDR3aa: CASSLSGTGLAGGPDTQYF
CDR3nt: TGTGCCAGCAGTTTATCGGGGACCGGACTAGCGGGAGGGCCCGATACGCAGTATTTT
d_gene: TRBD2
j_gene: TRBJ2-3
v_gene: TRBV28
abundance: -

CDR3aa: CASSRETGVTEAFF
CDR3nt: TGTGCCAGCTCACGGGAGACAGGGGTTACTGAAGCTTTCTTT
d_gene: TRBD1
j_gene: TRBJ1-1
v_gene: TRBV18
abundance: -

CDR3aa: CASSPYRPLATSSYEQYF
CDR3nt: TGTGCCAGCAGCCCCTATCGGCCCCTAGCGACTAGCTCCTACGAGCAGTACTTC
d_gene: -
j_gene: TRBJ2-7
v_gene: TRBV27
abundance: -

CDR3aa: CASSFRTGPVTDTQYF
CDR3nt: TGTGCCAGCTCATTCCGGACAGGTCCAGTGACAGATACGCAGTATTTT
d_gene: TRBD1
j_gene: TRBJ2-3
v_gene: TRBV18
abundance: -

CDR3aa: CASSFGQGTWETQYF
CDR3nt: TGTGCCAGCAGTTTCGGACAGGGGACGTGGGAGACCCAGTACTTC
d_gene: TRBD1
j_gene: TRBJ2-5
v_gene: TRBV6-5
abundance: -

CDR3aa: CASSSTTGTYNQPQHF
CDR3nt: TGTGCCAGCAGTTCTACGACAGGGACGTACAATCAGCCCCAGCATTTT
d_gene: TRBD1
j_gene: TRBJ1-5
v_gene: TRBV28
abundance: -

CDR3aa: CASSVQIRTGGAETQYF
CDR3nt: TGTGCCAGCAGTGTACAAATTCGGACAGGGGGGGCAGAGACCCAGTACTTC
d_gene: TRBD1
j_gene: TRBJ2-5
v_gene: TRBV6-1
abundance: -

CDR3aa: CASSGSLAGLHTDTQYF
CDR3nt: TGTGCCAGCAGTGGCTCACTAGCGGGGTTGCACACAGATACGCAGTATTTT
d_gene: TRBD2
j_gene: TRBJ2-3
v_gene: TRBV25-1
abundance: -